The clone carrying this TCR beta chain came up many times. Its antigen is as yet unknown. The record originates from a study of T cell repertoires in cytomegalovirus infection. Study at large: Public signatures in TCR beta pointed to CMV infection and matching HLA type.

Germline V gene sequence: CDR1 SGHVS, CDR2 FNYEAQ. V lost 1 base to trimming and J lost 4 bases, with 8 bases between them. The CDR3 totals 13 residues. TCRdb analysed the reads with MiXCR anew, one entry per CDR3 protein. The sample shows 45,000 to 75,000 distinct CDR3 sequences, 33% of them seen only once. General study points: Within the response measured ex vivo, HLA-C-restricted CMV-specific TCR beta clonotypes were dominant. Identification of carriers of CMV plus the relevant HLA was performed using cumulative public TCR beta family frequency.

The specimen was PBMCs, sequenced either directly or after in vitro stimulation (not recorded which). This chain joins TRBV7-6 and TRBJ2-7, with D possibly matching TRBD2 (6 bases). The sequence was obtained from a human donor in good health (CMV status not recorded). Some clones in this sample may be carry-over from other donors' samples. This CDR3 is CASSLGGIYEQYF. The CDR3 DNA is TGTGCCAGCAGCTTAGGCGGGATATACGAGCAGTACTTC.